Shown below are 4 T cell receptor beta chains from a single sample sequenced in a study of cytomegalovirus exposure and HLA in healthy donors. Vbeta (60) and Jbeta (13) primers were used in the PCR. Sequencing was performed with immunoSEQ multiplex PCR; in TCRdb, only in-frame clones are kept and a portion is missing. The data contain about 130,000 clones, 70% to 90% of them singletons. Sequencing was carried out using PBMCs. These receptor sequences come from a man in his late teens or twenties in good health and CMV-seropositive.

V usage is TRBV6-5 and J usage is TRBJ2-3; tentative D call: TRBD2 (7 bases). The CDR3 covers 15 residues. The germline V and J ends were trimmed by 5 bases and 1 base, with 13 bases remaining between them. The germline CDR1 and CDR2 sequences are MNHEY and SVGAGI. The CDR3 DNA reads TGTGCCAGCAGTCAGGCGGGGGCCCGCACAGATACGCAGTATTTT. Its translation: CASSQAGARTDTQYF.

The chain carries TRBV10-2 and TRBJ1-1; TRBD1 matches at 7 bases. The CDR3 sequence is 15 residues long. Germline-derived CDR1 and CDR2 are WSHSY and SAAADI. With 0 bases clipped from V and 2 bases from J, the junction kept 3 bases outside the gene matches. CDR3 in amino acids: CASSESTGLNTEAFF. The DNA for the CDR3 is TGCGCCAGCAGTGAGTCGACAGGGCTCAACACTGAAGCTTTCTTT.

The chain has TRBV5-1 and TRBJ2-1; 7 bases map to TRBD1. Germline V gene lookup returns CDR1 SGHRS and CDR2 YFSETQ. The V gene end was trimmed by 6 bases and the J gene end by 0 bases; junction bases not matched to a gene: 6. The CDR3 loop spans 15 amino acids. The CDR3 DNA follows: TGCGCCAGCACCGTGGGGACAGTCTCCTACAATGAGCAGTTCTTC. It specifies CASTVGTVSYNEQFF.

DNA of the CDR3: TGTGCCAGCAGCTTGGGGGGGAGGCGGGAGACCCAGTACTTC. Protein sequence: CASSLGGRRETQYF. V is TRBV5-4 and J is TRBJ2-5; D possibly corresponds to TRBD2 (6 bases). Per the germline V gene, CDR1 is SGHNT and CDR2 is YYREEE (reference sequence). The CDR3 runs to 14 residues. V gave up 0 bases and J gave up 5 bases, with 11 bases separating them.